This TCR beta chain was obtained from a study of T cells after yellow fever vaccination. In its sample, this clonotype was seen a few times. V shed 3 bases and J shed 2 bases, with 8 bases lying between them. CDR1 and CDR2 (germline): DFQATT, SNEGSKA (reference sequence). CDR3 length: 13 amino acids. For TCR, cDNA came from 5'RACE template switching, which added a universal primer site and UMIs. TCRdb re-analysed the 5' RACE reads in MiXCR, keeping a single row per CDR3 protein. The data contain more than 350,000 distinct CDR3 sequences, 11% of them singletons. The V gene is TRBV20-1, the J gene TRBJ1-5; D might be TRBD1 (5 bases). This clonotype originated in a man between 18 and 29 years old who received the YFV17D yellow fever vaccine. The sequenced sample was PBMCs, obtained on the day of the first yellow fever vaccination. The CDR3 DNA is TGCAGTGCTAGGGACACTGGCAATCAGCCCCAGCATTTT. Translation: CSARDTGNQPQHF.